The clone carrying this T cell receptor beta chain was seen at least ten times. No antigen is known for it. The CDR3 is made up of 14 amino acids. The germline gives CDR1 MDHEN, CDR2 SYDVKM. V was cut by 3 bases and J by 7 bases, with 15 bases left in between. This record belongs to a study of T-cell memory formation after mild COVID-19. As for the study in general: Largely donor-specific sequence clusters came from a couple of donors. Study observations and caveats: Clones which contracted sat mainly in CM and EM if CD4+, and in EMRA if CD8+. Pre-infection memory already had some responding clones, implying cross-reactive memory joined.

One entry per CDR3 protein results from TCRdb running MiXCR on the 5' RACE reads. The sample lists approximately 400,000 distinct CDR3 sequences; under 20% were seen once. The chain uses TRBV28 and TRBJ1-1; D not certain. Sequencing was performed on PBMCs or a T cell subset sorted from them (not recorded which). The receptor was derived from a man aged 18 to 35 who had mild COVID-19 (a few samples of this study predate the infection). Cell type and time point are not known. CDR3 in amino acids: CASSFLRGSSEAFF. For the CDR3, the DNA is TGTGCCAGCAGTTTTCTACGGGGTAGTAGTGAAGCTTTCTTT.